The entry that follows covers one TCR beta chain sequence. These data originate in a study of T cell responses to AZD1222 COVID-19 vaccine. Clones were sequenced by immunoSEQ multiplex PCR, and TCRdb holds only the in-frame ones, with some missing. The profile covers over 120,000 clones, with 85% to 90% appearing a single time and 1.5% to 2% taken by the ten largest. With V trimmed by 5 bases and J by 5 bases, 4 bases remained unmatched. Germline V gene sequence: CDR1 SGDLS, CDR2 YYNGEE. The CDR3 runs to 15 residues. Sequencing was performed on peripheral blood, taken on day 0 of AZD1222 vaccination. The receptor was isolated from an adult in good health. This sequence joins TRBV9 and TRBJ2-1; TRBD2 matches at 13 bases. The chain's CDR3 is CASSGGLAGNNEQFF. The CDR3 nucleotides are TGTGCCAGCAGTGGGGGACTAGCGGGAAACAATGAGCAGTTCTTC.